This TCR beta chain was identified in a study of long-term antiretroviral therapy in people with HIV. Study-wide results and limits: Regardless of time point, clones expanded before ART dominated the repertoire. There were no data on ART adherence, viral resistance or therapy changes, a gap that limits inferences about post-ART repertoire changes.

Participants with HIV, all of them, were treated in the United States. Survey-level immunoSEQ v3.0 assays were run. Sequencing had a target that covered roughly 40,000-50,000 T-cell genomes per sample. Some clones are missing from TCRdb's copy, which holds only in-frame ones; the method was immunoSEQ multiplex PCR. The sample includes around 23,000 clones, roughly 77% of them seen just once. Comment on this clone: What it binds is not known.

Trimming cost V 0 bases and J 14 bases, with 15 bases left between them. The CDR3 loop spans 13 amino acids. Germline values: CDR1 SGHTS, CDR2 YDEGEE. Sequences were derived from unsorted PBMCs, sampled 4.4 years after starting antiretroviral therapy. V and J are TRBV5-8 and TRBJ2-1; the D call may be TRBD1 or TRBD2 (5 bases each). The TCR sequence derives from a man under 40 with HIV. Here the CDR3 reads CASSLVFEGREFF. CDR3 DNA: TGTGCCAGCAGCTTGGTTTTTGAGGGGCGCGAGTTCTTC.